The rows below give T cell receptor beta chains drawn from one sample of a study of identical twins. TCRdb independently ran MiXCR on the 5' RACE reads; one entry per CDR3 protein. Of some 500,000 distinct CDR3 sequences in the sample, under 25% were seen once. These data were also reused for a study on T cells expressing NK-cell markers.

Sequenced material: CD4+ T cells sorted from blood. These receptors were obtained from a woman aged 18-29 years in good health. CDR3s include the opening cysteine and the closing phenylalanine or tryptophan. A D gene is named only where the DNA matches it firmly. Size tells how often a clone was seen (once, few, many) or the class of an expanded clone, and some rows leave it out.

D	length	V	size	J	DNA	CDR3
-	16	TRBV5-1	few	TRBJ2-1	TGCGCCAGCAGCTTGGTTAGGGGGTTGGGCCACAATGAGCAGTTCTTC	CASSLVRGLGHNEQFF
TRBD1	12	TRBV5-1	few	TRBJ2-1	TGCGCCAGCAGCTCACAGGGGGCTGAGCAGTTCTTC	CASSSQGAEQFF
-	12	TRBV12-3/TRBV12-4	-	TRBJ2-2	TGTGCCAGCAACCAAGGGAGCCGGGAGCTGTTTTTT	CASNQGSRELFF
-	14	TRBV23-1	-	TRBJ2-7	TGCGCCAGCAGTTTAGATCGTCAACCCTACGAGCAGTACTTC	CASSLDRQPYEQYF
-	19	TRBV21-1	few	TRBJ2-1	TGTGCCAGCAGCAAAAGAGCGGAACTAGCGGGGGTTAGAGTCAATGAGCAGTTCTTC	CASSKRAELAGVRVNEQFF
-	17	TRBV6-5	-	TRBJ2-4	TGTGCCAGCAGTTACCGGGGGATCGACAGGAGCAAAAACATTCAGTACTTC	CASSYRGIDRSKNIQYF
TRBD1	14	TRBV11-2	-	TRBJ1-2	TGTGCCAGCAGCTCCCGGACAGGCAACTATGGCTACACCTTC	CASSSRTGNYGYTF
-	13	TRBV12-3/TRBV12-4	few	TRBJ2-7	TGTGCCAGCAGTTTAATCGAGGCAGGCGAGCAGTACTTC	CASSLIEAGEQYF
-	14	TRBV24-1	-	TRBJ2-3	TGTGCCACCAGTCCGGCCTCTAGCACAGATACGCAGTATTTT	CATSPASSTDTQYF
-	14	TRBV5-1	-	TRBJ2-3	TGCGCCAGCAGCCTTTTAAGGCACACAGATACGCAGTATTTT	CASSLLRHTDTQYF
TRBD1	14	TRBV29-1	few	TRBJ1-1	TGCAGCGTTGAAGTGGGGACAGGGAACACTGAAGCTTTCTTT	CSVEVGTGNTEAFF
-	9	TRBV7-2	many	TRBJ2-7	TGTGCCAGCAGCTACGAGCAGTACTTC	CASSYEQYF
-	16	TRBV4-3	few	TRBJ2-3	TGCGCCAGCAGCCCCCGATCGAGCTTAAACACAGATACGCAGTATTTT	CASSPRSSLNTDTQYF
TRBD2	15	TRBV29-1	few	TRBJ2-7	TGCAGCGTTGCTCTAGCGGGAGGGCCTATTGACGAGCAGTACTTC	CSVALAGGPIDEQYF
-	15	TRBV5-1	-	TRBJ2-1	TGCGCCAGCAGCCCGGACCTGTCTAGAGTCGATGAGCAGTTCTTC	CASSPDLSRVDEQFF
-	14	TRBV5-1	-	TRBJ1-1	TGCGCCAGCAGCTTTGTAGGGGAGAACACTGAAGCTTTCTTT	CASSFVGENTEAFF
-	15	TRBV20-1	few	TRBJ1-4	TGCAGTGCTAGAGATCCCGGGGCTTTGTGGGAAAAACTGTTTTTT	CSARDPGALWEKLFF
-	15	TRBV6-5	few	TRBJ2-7	TGTGCCAGTCAGATAGGACCCTGGGGCTACTACGAGCAGTACTTC	CASQIGPWGYYEQYF
-	13	TRBV7-9	few	TRBJ1-1	TGTGCCAGCAGCTCCAGGGTCAGGGCTGAAGCTTTCTTT	CASSSRVRAEAFF
-	13	TRBV6-6	few	TRBJ1-1	TGTGCCGGCAGGGGCCAAATGAACACTGAAGCTTTCTTT	CAGRGQMNTEAFF
-	11	TRBV12-3/TRBV12-4	many	TRBJ2-7	TGTGCCAGCAGCTTCTACTACGAGCAGTACTTC	CASSFYYEQYF
TRBD1	13	TRBV5-1	-	TRBJ2-3	TGCGCCAGCAGAAGGGACAGGGGTGATACGCAGTATTTT	CASRRDRGDTQYF
-	17	TRBV4-2	few	TRBJ2-7	TGTGCCAGCAGCCAAACCGTGGGGAGGAGCCCAACCTACGAGCAGTACTTC	CASSQTVGRSPTYEQYF
-	16	TRBV18	-	TRBJ1-6	TGTGCCAGCTCACCAAGGCAGGAACGATATAATTCACCCCTCCACTTT	CASSPRQERYNSPLHF
-	12	TRBV29-1	-	TRBJ2-2	TGCAGCTCCGTATCGGGCACCGGGGAGCTGTTTTTT	CSSVSGTGELFF
TRBD2	15	TRBV3-1	-	TRBJ2-4	TGTGCCAGCAGCCAACTAGCGGGAGTGGGAAACATTCAGTACTTC	CASSQLAGVGNIQYF
-	15	TRBV12-5	-	TRBJ2-7	TGTGCTAGTGGTGGGAGTACAGGGCCCGACGGCGAGCAGTACTTC	CASGGSTGPDGEQYF
-	13	TRBV25-1	few	TRBJ2-7	TGTGCCAGCAGTGAGGTTCTGACCGGGGAGCAGTACTTC	CASSEVLTGEQYF
TRBD1	13	TRBV20-1	few	TRBJ2-7	TGCAGTGCTAGTTTGGGACAGGGCTACGAGCAGTACTTC	CSASLGQGYEQYF
-	12	TRBV20-1	few	TRBJ2-1	TGCAGTGGGGGGCGGCGGGACAATGAGCAGTTCTTC	CSGGRRDNEQFF
-	13	TRBV11-2	-	TRBJ2-6	TGTGCCAGCGTAGCTGGGGGGGCCAACGTCCTGACTTTC	CASVAGGANVLTF
-	14	TRBV7-9	-	TRBJ1-1	TGTGCCAGCAGCCCATTCAGGTGGGGCACTGAAGCTTTCTTT	CASSPFRWGTEAFF
TRBD1	15	TRBV27	few	TRBJ1-6	TGTGCCAGCAGTTTTATGGGGACAGGCAATTCACCCCTCCACTTT	CASSFMGTGNSPLHF
-	12	TRBV29-1	-	TRBJ2-7	TGCAGCGTTGCACAGGCGACCTACGAGCAGTACTTC	CSVAQATYEQYF
-	12	TRBV29-1	few	TRBJ2-1	TGCAGCGTTGAAGATAGGCCCCCCGAGCAGTTCTTC	CSVEDRPPEQFF
-	13	TRBV30	few	TRBJ1-1	TGTGCCTGGAGTGTAGGACGGAACACTGAAGCTTTCTTT	CAWSVGRNTEAFF
TRBD2	15	TRBV12-3/TRBV12-4	few	TRBJ2-7	TGTGCCAGCAACCCCGGGACTAGCGGGGGCTACGAGCAGTACTTC	CASNPGTSGGYEQYF
-	14	TRBV20-1	-	TRBJ1-2	TGCAGTGCTAGAGTCCAACTGCTTAACTATGGCTACACCTTC	CSARVQLLNYGYTF
-	12	TRBV30	few	TRBJ2-7	TGTGCCTGGAGCCTGACTGGCTACGAGCAGTACTTC	CAWSLTGYEQYF
-	13	TRBV3-1	-	TRBJ2-3	TGTGCCAGCAGCCAAGACTGGAGGTTCACGCAGTATTTT	CASSQDWRFTQYF
-	14	TRBV12-3/TRBV12-4	few	TRBJ2-5	TGTGCCAGCAGTCAGGGGGGAGGCCAAGAGACCCAGTACTTC	CASSQGGGQETQYF
-	18	TRBV6-1	few	TRBJ2-5	TGTGCCAGCAACCGACCTCCGCCTTATCAGAAAGAGGGGGAGACCCAGTACTTC	CASNRPPPYQKEGETQYF
-	13	TRBV12-3/TRBV12-4	few	TRBJ2-7	TGTGCCAGCAGTCGTTCTGCAAGCTACGAGCAGTACTTC	CASSRSASYEQYF
-	14	TRBV20-1	-	TRBJ2-4	TGCAGTGCTAGAGTACAGGGAGTCGGGAACATTCAGTACTTC	CSARVQGVGNIQYF
-	14	TRBV6-2/TRBV6-3	-	TRBJ2-1	TGTGCCAGCAGGACACAACTAGTGAGCAATGAGCAGTTCTTC	CASRTQLVSNEQFF
-	14	TRBV6-2/TRBV6-3	-	TRBJ1-6	TGTGCCAGCGTTGTCGGATCGGGGAATTCACCCCTCCACTTT	CASVVGSGNSPLHF
TRBD1	13	TRBV7-6	-	TRBJ1-2	TGTGCCGTCAGGGGGGGGTCCAACTATGGCTACACCTTC	CAVRGGSNYGYTF
TRBD2	9	TRBV29-1	-	TRBJ2-1	TGCAGCGTTGGGGACTACGAGTTCTTC	CSVGDYEFF
-	13	TRBV7-6	few	TRBJ2-2	TGTGCCAGCAGCTTGCTCGCTATCGGGGAGCTGTTTTTT	CASSLLAIGELFF
-	12	TRBV3-1	few	TRBJ1-2	TGTGCCAGCAGCCAAGGACCGCGAATCCCTTCCTTC	CASSQGPRIPSF
-	13	TRBV29-1	many	TRBJ2-5	TGCAGCGTGGGGGGAGCCTCCGGGGAGACCCAGTACTTC	CSVGGASGETQYF
-	16	TRBV7-1	few	TRBJ1-4	TGTGCCAGCAGCTCCTCCATTTCCAGCACTAATGAAAAACTGTTTTTT	CASSSSISSTNEKLFF